This paragraph reports one T cell receptor beta chain. This clone was seen a single time. Its specific antigen is unknown. Per-base qualities were not stored, and no clone one base away is much larger. The data stem from a study of blood T cell repertoires in COVID-19 (dated by TCRdb to the early 2020s). Background for the entire study: Samples from collaborators originated in the United States, Italy and Spain and spanned both the acute and convalescent phases of COVID-19. Deeply sampled blood TCRbeta repertoires from subjects exposed to, actively infected with, or recovered from COVID-19 were included in the dataset. Samples were obtained from the ongoing ImmuneRACE study (first 160 participants) and from about 1,300 subjects provided by 6 global collaborators. A freely available public database, intended as a resource for researchers studying the immune response to SARS-CoV-2, is where the repertoires were released. HLA class I and class II types, where available, came from metadata supplied by the sample provider rather than from assay-based typing. The material from the prospective study consisted of cDNA or gDNA derived from T cells, B-cell-depleted T cells, or PBMCs. Sample metadata almost always included a de-identified subject ID, COVID-19 status, age in years and sex. Study-wide conclusions, independent of this receptor: Clinical and demographic metadata were provided uncurated, with the amount varying by source and participant.

TCRbeta CDR3 regions were amplified from genomic DNA by means of the immunoSEQ Assay, a bias-controlled multiplex PCR. For the original study's pipeline: The number of nucleated cells in each sample was estimated by amplification of reference gene primers within the assay. Sequence reads were collapsed and filtered to measure the absolute abundance of every unique TCRbeta CDR3 rearrangement. Productive Simpson clonality was computed per sample as the square root of Simpson's diversity index over productive rearrangements. TCRdb holds this immuneACCESS table with in-frame rearrangements only. Some clones are missing; in checked studies, unresolved V genes explain under half, and the rest has no known cause. The V and J calls and clone size are taken from that table; D and trimming were inferred from the DNA. The sample table records around 230,000 clones; nearly 90% of these occur just once. The top ten hold 3.5% to 4.5% of the sample.

Taken from the germline V gene, the CDR1 and CDR2 loops are SQVTM and ANQGSEA. From its cysteine to its phenylalanine, the CDR3 spans 12 amino acids. The kept DNA is CDR3 alone, 36 bases in frame from the first base. V is pruned by 4 bases and J by 4 bases, leaving 2 bases of the junction without a gene match. Participants in the prospective study were enrolled through a virtual design, were aged roughly 18 to 90 years, and lived in about two dozen United States geographic areas. In the prospective study, cohorts were assigned on the basis of participant-reported clinical history obtained from a screening survey and a study questionnaire. In the prospective study, whole blood, serum and a nasopharyngeal or oropharyngeal swab were collected from each participant by mobile phlebotomists. Prospective study participants could optionally give additional blood draws and questionnaires over a 2-month period. Blood samples from the prospective study were shipped frozen or at room temperature prior to DNA extraction.

This clonotype originated in a woman aged 30 to 39 with acute COVID-19. The specimen was PBMCs or T cells enriched from blood (not recorded which). This receptor chain uses TRBV29-1 and TRBJ1-2; a stretch of 8 junction bases matches TRBD1. The CDR3 region: CSVAGGIYGYTF. The DNA reads as follows: TGCAGCGTTGCAGGGGGCATCTATGGCTACACCTTC.